These T cell receptor beta chains were read from a single sample in a study of blood T cell repertoires in COVID-19. Repertoires were generated with immunoSEQ multiplex PCR, while TCRdb's copy carries only in-frame clones and drops some. The sample contains about 250,000 clones, approximately 85% of which appear only once. The sequenced sample was PBMCs or T cells enriched from blood (not recorded which). All receptors come from a woman between 50 and 59 years old with acute COVID-19. Both conserved end residues are part of each CDR3. A D gene is named only where the DNA matches it firmly. Only part of the rows carry a size: once, few, many, or a class if the clone is expanded.

d_call j_call clone_size v_call cdr3_nt cdr3_aa
NA TRBJ1-5 NA TRBV4-3 TGCGCCAGCAGCCAAGAGGCTAAGAGGGAGCCCCAGCATTTT CASSQEAKREPQHF
NA TRBJ2-4 NA TRBV7-8 TGTGCCAGCAGCTCCCTCTTCTCCTTAGCCAAAAACATTCAGTACTTC CASSSLFSLAKNIQYF
TRBD2 TRBJ2-7 NA TRBV5-4 TGTGCCAGCAGCTCCGGGACTAGCATAGCCTACGAGCAGTACTTC CASSSGTSIAYEQYF
NA TRBJ1-1 NA TRBV14 TGTGCCAGCAGCCATCTTACGACAGACACTGAAGCTTTCTTT CASSHLTTDTEAFF
NA TRBJ2-7 few TRBV18 TGTGCCAGCTCACCACTGGGAACAGGGAGGGATAGCTCCTACGAGCAGTACTTC CASSPLGTGRDSSYEQYF
TRBD2 TRBJ2-1 NA TRBV6-5 TGTGCCAGCAGTTACTCAATGACTAGCGGGGGGGCTGAGCAGTTCTTC CASSYSMTSGGAEQFF
TRBD1 TRBJ1-2 NA TRBV7-9 TGTGCCAGCAGCTCACAGGGGGGGCGGAAGACTAACTATGGCTACACCTTC CASSSQGGRKTNYGYTF
NA TRBJ1-1 NA TRBV6-5 TGTGCCAGCAGTTTAGCGGACACTGAAGCTTTCTTT CASSLADTEAFF
TRBD1 TRBJ1-4 few TRBV9 TGTGCCAGCAGCGTTGGTATGGGACAGGGGCCAACTAATGAAAAACTGTTTTTT CASSVGMGQGPTNEKLFF
NA TRBJ2-2 NA TRBV9 TGTGCCAGCAGGGTGGAGTGGAACACCGGGGAGCTGTTTTTT CASRVEWNTGELFF
TRBD2 TRBJ2-5 NA TRBV6-5 TGTGCCAGCAAAACTAGCGGGGGCCAAGAGACCCAGTACTTC CASKTSGGQETQYF
NA TRBJ1-1 NA TRBV19 TGTGCCAGTAGTATTGACAGACCCCGGGGGACTGAAGCTTTCTTT CASSIDRPRGTEAFF
NA TRBJ2-7 NA TRBV5-8 TGTGCCAGCAGCTTGGTTCTGGCCCACGAGCAGTACTTC CASSLVLAHEQYF
NA TRBJ1-1 NA TRBV11-2 TGTGCCAGCAGCTTAGGGACAGCGAACACTGAAGCTTTCTTT CASSLGTANTEAFF
TRBD2 TRBJ2-3 NA TRBV5-1 TGCGCCAGCAGCTTGGGCGTAGCGGGGGGGCCGGATACGCAGTATTTT CASSLGVAGGPDTQYF
NA TRBJ2-7 many TRBV9 TGTGCCAGCAGCAGTCAGGCATCCTTCTACGAGCAGTACTTC CASSSQASFYEQYF
TRBD1 TRBJ2-4 NA TRBV27 TGTGCCAGCAGTGGGGACAGGGGGCGAGGGTTCAAAAACATTCAGTACTTC CASSGDRGRGFKNIQYF
NA TRBJ2-1 NA TRBV5-1 TGCGCCAGCAGCTTCGGCGGAAGCTCCTACAATGAGCAGTTCTTC CASSFGGSSYNEQFF
TRBD2 TRBJ2-1 NA TRBV20-1 TGCAGTGCTAGTTCAGCGGGGGGGCAGTACAATGAGCAGTTCTTC CSASSAGGQYNEQFF
NA TRBJ2-5 NA TRBV4-3 TGCGCCAGCAGCCAAGAGGTGACAGACGAGACCCAGTACTTC CASSQEVTDETQYF
NA TRBJ1-2 NA TRBV7-2 TGTGCCAGCAGCCCCGCGGGGGCGAGGGCCTATGGCTACACCTTC CASSPAGARAYGYTF
NA TRBJ1-6 NA TRBV4-3 TGCGCCAGCAGCGGAGGTCAAAAAGGCTCCTATAATTCACCCCTCCACTTT CASSGGQKGSYNSPLHF
TRBD2 TRBJ2-5 few TRBV4-1 TGCGCCAGCAGCCAAAGAGTTGCGGGGGAACAAGAGACCCAGTACTTC CASSQRVAGEQETQYF
NA TRBJ1-3 NA TRBV27 TGTGCCAGCAGTTCACGCTCTATCTCTGGAAACACCATATATTTT CASSSRSISGNTIYF
NA TRBJ1-1 NA TRBV4-3 TGCGCCAGCAGCCAAGGAGGGGGTGAAGCTTTCTTT CASSQGGGEAFF
NA TRBJ1-2 once TRBV7-9 TGTGCCAGCAGCCTTAAATCCGATGGGACACTGGCCACGCGGAGCTACACCTTC CASSLKSDGTLATRSYTF
TRBD1 TRBJ1-1 NA TRBV19 TGTGCCAGTAACCGGGACAGGGGGAACACTGAAGCTTTCTTT CASNRDRGNTEAFF
NA TRBJ1-1 NA TRBV7-9 TGTGCCAGCAGCTTGAGGTACACTGAAGCTTTCTTT CASSLRYTEAFF
TRBD2 TRBJ2-5 NA TRBV5-4 TGTGCCAGCAGCTACGGACTAGCGGGGGCCCAAGAGACCCAGTACTTC CASSYGLAGAQETQYF
NA TRBJ1-4 NA TRBV5-1 TGCGCCAGCAGCTCGACCGGGGCAACTAATGAAAAACTGTTTTTT CASSSTGATNEKLFF
TRBD1 TRBJ1-2 NA TRBV12-3/TRBV12-4 TGTGCCAGCAGACTCGGACAGGGGTTTGGCTACACCTTC CASRLGQGFGYTF
TRBD1 TRBJ1-5 NA TRBV19 TGTGCCAGTAGTATTACGGGACAGGGGGCACGGGAGGCTCAGCCCCAGCATTTT CASSITGQGAREAQPQHF
TRBD1 TRBJ1-1 NA TRBV2 TGTGCCAGCAGATACAGGGGAGGTCGGACTGAAGCTTTCTTT CASRYRGGRTEAFF
TRBD2 TRBJ2-1 NA TRBV10-3 TGTGCCACCATGACTAGCGGGGCAGAGCAGTTCTTC CATMTSGAEQFF
TRBD1 TRBJ1-2 many TRBV27 TGTGCCAGCAGTCTACAGGGGGGAAACTATGGCTACACCTTC CASSLQGGNYGYTF
NA TRBJ2-5 NA TRBV30 TGTGCCTGGAGTGTAAGGCGGCTTAAGAGCCAGTACTTC CAWSVRRLKSQYF
NA TRBJ2-2 NA TRBV5-8 TGTGCCAGCAGCTCCTCCCCCTCCGGGGAGCTGTTTTTT CASSSSPSGELFF
NA TRBJ2-1 NA TRBV9 TGTGCCAGCAGCGTAGGCCCTGGACAGTTTTCCTACAATGAGCAGTTCTTC CASSVGPGQFSYNEQFF
NA TRBJ1-1 NA TRBV6-5 TGTGCCAGCAGTTACTCGAGGGAGGGGATGAACACTGAAGCTTTCTTT CASSYSREGMNTEAFF
TRBD2 TRBJ2-1 once TRBV9 TGTGCCAGCAGCGTAGCGACTAGCGGGGGGGCCAGTGAGCAGTTCTTC CASSVATSGGASEQFF
NA TRBJ2-7 NA TRBV5-1 TGCGCCAGCAGCTCTGCGGGGTTTTCCCACGAGCAGTACTTC CASSSAGFSHEQYF
TRBD1 TRBJ1-2 once TRBV7-9 TGTGCCAGCGGGGACAGGCAAAGCGGGGCCTATGGCTACACCTTC CASGDRQSGAYGYTF
TRBD1 TRBJ2-1 NA TRBV6-5 TGTGCCAGCAGTTTGGGGACAGACTACAATGAGCAGTTCTTC CASSLGTDYNEQFF
TRBD1 TRBJ1-2 NA TRBV12-3/TRBV12-4 TGTGCCAGCAGTTCAACAGGGGATGGAGGCTACACCTTC CASSSTGDGGYTF
NA TRBJ2-1 NA TRBV3-1/TRBV3-2 TGTGCCAGCAGCCAAGAAGGCAGGGCGAAGTTCTTC CASSQEGRAKFF
TRBD2 TRBJ2-3 NA TRBV7-6 TGTGCCAGCAGCCTGAGGGCTAGCGGGGGGATAGATACGCAGTATTTT CASSLRASGGIDTQYF
TRBD1 TRBJ2-1 NA TRBV6-4 TGTGCCAGCAGTGACTCGACAGGGACCAATGAGCAGTTCTTC CASSDSTGTNEQFF
TRBD1 TRBJ2-5 NA TRBV5-1 TGCGCCAGCAGCCCGGACAGGGCGTACCAAGAGACCCAGTACTTC CASSPDRAYQETQYF
TRBD2 TRBJ2-1 NA TRBV18 TGTGCCAGCTCAGCCCAGGGCGGACTAGAAGGAAATGAGCAGTTCTTC CASSAQGGLEGNEQFF
TRBD2 TRBJ2-1 NA TRBV7-2 TGTGCCAGCAGCCCCGCCGGGACTAGGGTCCACAATGAGCAGTTCTTC CASSPAGTRVHNEQFF
TRBD2 TRBJ2-4 NA TRBV3-1/TRBV3-2 TGTGCCAGCAGCCATTGTAATAGCGGGGGGGGTACACGGGCCAAAAACATTCAGTACTTC CASSHCNSGGGTRAKNIQYF
TRBD2 TRBJ2-5 NA TRBV18 TGTGCCAGCTCACCCGCGGGCGGGGGAGAGACCCAGTACTTC CASSPAGGGETQYF
TRBD1 TRBJ1-1 NA TRBV5-4 TGTGCCAGTGGACAGGGGGTGAACACTGAAGCTTTCTTT CASGQGVNTEAFF
TRBD1 TRBJ1-1 NA TRBV9 TGTGCCAGCAGCCCGCGACAGGGGTCGAACACTGAAGCTTTCTTT CASSPRQGSNTEAFF
NA TRBJ1-1 once TRBV20-1 TGCAGTGCTAGTTCTGAGGGAAACACTGAAGCTTTCTTT CSASSEGNTEAFF
TRBD1 TRBJ2-7 once TRBV7-3 TGTGCCAGCAGCTTAACGGCAGGGGGAATCTACGAGCAGTACTTC CASSLTAGGIYEQYF
NA TRBJ1-3 NA TRBV7-2 TGTGCCAGCAGCGCCTACTCTGGAAACACCATATATTTT CASSAYSGNTIYF
NA TRBJ2-7 once TRBV15 TGTGCCACCAGCATTCAGGGGCACGAGCAGTACTTC CATSIQGHEQYF
TRBD1 TRBJ2-4 NA TRBV30 TGTGCCTGGAGTGTTACAGGGGAAAACATTCAGTACTTC CAWSVTGENIQYF